The 19 T cell receptor beta chains below were found in one sample sequenced in a study of blood T cell repertoires in COVID-19. Here immunoSEQ multiplex PCR was the method, and the copy in TCRdb shows in-frame clones only, minus some. The sample carries about 240,000 clones, 80% to 85% recorded once. Material: peripheral blood. The receptors shown here come from a woman aged 55-69 years with active or convalescent COVID-19.

V and J are TRBV7-7 and TRBJ2-5, with 8 bases fitting TRBD1. CDR1 and CDR2 (germline): SSHAT, FNYEAQ (reference sequence). V shed 5 bases, J shed 2 bases, and the junction held 1 base outside the gene matches. The CDR3 has 13 residues. The CDR3 sequence is CASSRDRQETQYF. As DNA, the CDR3 is TGTGCCAGCAGCCGGGACAGGCAAGAGACCCAGTACTTC.

The chain is built from TRBV2 and TRBJ2-7; 16 positions agree with TRBD2. V gave up 4 bases and J gave up 5 bases; unmatched junction bases: 2. Per the germline V gene, CDR1 is SNHLY and CDR2 is FYNNEI. There are 15 residues in the CDR3. Here the CDR3 reads CASSAGTSGGDEQYF. For the CDR3, the DNA is TGTGCCAGCAGTGCCGGGACTAGCGGGGGGGACGAGCAGTACTTC.

This clone was seen once. The V and J genes are TRBV14 and TRBJ1-6; D is unresolved. The CDR3 is 15 amino acids. CDR1 SGHDN and CDR2 FVKESK come from the germline V gene. V was cut by 4 bases and J by 5 bases, with 12 bases left in between. The CDR3 loop is CASSLPGGDNSPLHF. In DNA, the CDR3 is TGTGCCAGCAGCCTCCCCGGCGGGGATAATTCACCCCTCCACTTT.

The chain recombines TRBV29-1 with TRBJ1-2, with D possibly TRBD1 on 6 matching bases. Looked up from germline, CDR1 is SQVTM and CDR2 is ANQGSEA. This CDR3 contains 14 residues. The germline V and J ends were trimmed by 0 bases and 5 bases, with 13 bases remaining between them. Written as DNA, the CDR3 is TGCAGCGTTGAAGAGCACACAGGGCGGTATGGCTACACCTTC. Translated, it gives CSVEEHTGRYGYTF. The complete variable domain, with remaining parts taken from reference TRBV29-1 and TRBJ1-2, reads SAVISQKPSRDICQRGTSLTIQCQVDSQVTMMFWYRQQPGQSLTLIATANQGSEATYESGFVIDKFPISRPNLTFSTLTVSNMSPEDSSIYLCSVEEHTGRYGYTFGSGTRLTVV.

Details on this clone: The sample contains more than one DNA sequence encoding this CDR3. This CDR3 is CASSPQENQPQHF. The CDR3 nucleotides are TGCGCCAGCAGCCCCCAGGAAAATCAGCCCCAGCATTTT. The chain has TRBV4-1 and TRBJ1-5, with D uncertain. Germline-derived CDR1 and CDR2 are MGHRA and YSYEKL. The germline V and J ends were trimmed by 4 bases and 4 bases, with 8 bases remaining between them. This CDR3 region has 13 residues.

The chain is built from TRBV9 and TRBJ1-1, with a possible D match to TRBD1 (6 bases). Trimming left V 0 bases short and J 7 bases short, with 13 bases between. Germline V lookup: CDR1 SGDLS, CDR2 YYNGEE. The CDR3 contains 14 residues. CDR3 DNA sequence: TGTGCCAGCAGCGTAGGAGTGGGGGGGCTTGAAGCTTTCTTT. Translating gives CASSVGVGGLEAFF.

The J gene is TRBJ1-5, the V gene TRBV2, with D maybe TRBD1 (6 bases). Germline V CDR1 and CDR2: SNHLY, FYNNEI. This CDR3 has 15 amino acids. V gave up 5 bases and J gave up 3 bases, with 14 bases separating them. CDR3 protein: CASSNQGLVNQPQHF. CDR3 nucleotide sequence: TGTGCCAGCAGTAACCAGGGGTTGGTCAATCAGCCCCAGCATTTT.

V gene TRBV7-2 combines with J gene TRBJ2-5, with a possible D match to TRBD2 (5 bases). The germline V gene has CDR1 SGHTA and CDR2 FQGNSA. V lost 2 bases, J lost 4 bases, and 23 bases lay in between. The CDR3 has 18 residues. CDR3 in amino acids: CASSLRRSGRRGRETQYF. The CDR3 DNA reads as TGTGCCAGCAGCTTACGGAGGTCGGGCCGCCGTGGACGAGAGACCCAGTACTTC.

J is TRBJ1-2 and V is TRBV19; 9 bases fit TRBD1. The germline gives CDR1 LNHDA, CDR2 SQIVND (reference sequence). Germline trimming cut 5 bases from V and 6 bases from J; bases unmatched to any gene: 7. The CDR3 loop spans 14 amino acids. CDR3 sequence (DNA): TGTGCCAGTAGTCCGGGACAGGGAAGTCATGGCTACACCTTC. Encoded protein: CASSPGQGSHGYTF.

The chain uses TRBV11-1 and TRBJ1-6; no reliable D call. V gave up 2 bases and J gave up 10 bases, with 9 bases separating them. Germline V gives CDR1 SGHAT, CDR2 FQDESV (reference sequence). This CDR3 is 13 amino acids long. This chain's CDR3 is CASSLWQNSPLHF. In nucleotides, the CDR3 is TGTGCCAGCAGCTTATGGCAGAACTCACCCCTCCACTTT.

The chain is built from TRBV19 and TRBJ2-5, with a tentative D call TRBD1 (6 bases). This CDR3 has 15 amino acids. The germline CDR1 and CDR2 sequences are LNHDA and SQIVND (reference sequence). Trimming removed 3 bases at V and 2 bases at J, with 13 bases between. The CDR3 protein is CASSIGTHDQETQYF. CDR3 in DNA: TGTGCCAGTAGTATCGGGACACACGATCAAGAGACCCAGTACTTC.

The rearrangement links TRBV5-6 to TRBJ1-4; no firm D call. The CDR3 sequence is 15 residues long. In germline, CDR1 is SGHDT, CDR2 YYEEEE. Trimming cost V 0 bases and J 0 bases, with 6 bases left between them. CDR3 in DNA: TGTGCCAGCAGCTTGGTCAGTGCAACTAATGAAAAACTGTTTTTT. This gives the protein CASSLVSATNEKLFF.

This sequence joins TRBV5-4 and TRBJ2-5; 7 positions agree with TRBD1. This CDR3 comprises 15 residues. Germline values: CDR1 SGHNT, CDR2 YYREEE (reference sequence). The V gene end was trimmed by 4 bases and the J gene end by 1 base; junction bases not matched to a gene: 7. CDR3 in amino acids: CASSREGGPQETQYF. For the CDR3, the DNA is TGTGCCAGCAGCAGAGAAGGGGGCCCCCAAGAGACCCAGTACTTC.

The genes are TRBV19 and TRBJ1-3; D might be TRBD1 (6 bases). Germline V gene sequence: CDR1 LNHDA, CDR2 SQIVND (reference sequence). V was shortened by 3 bases and J by 7 bases, with 13 bases between the two germline ends. This CDR3 is 14 amino acids long. CDR3 coding DNA: TGTGCCAGTAGTATCATGAACAGGGCCAACACCATATATTTT. It is translated as CASSIMNRANTIYF.

This rearrangement joins TRBV5-8 to TRBJ2-7; 9 bases are shared with TRBD1. The CDR3 runs 15 residues. J was trimmed by 3 bases and V by 3 bases; bases with no gene match: 7. Germline CDR1 SGHTS, CDR2 YDEGEE. The DNA for the CDR3 is TGTGCCAGCAGCTCGTTACAGGGGGCAATCTACGAGCAGTACTTC. Its translation is CASSSLQGAIYEQYF.

V usage is TRBV3-1 (or the pseudogene TRBV3-2) and J usage is TRBJ1-3, with D perhaps TRBD1 (5 bases). Per germline, CDR1 LGHDT and CDR2 YNNKEL (reference sequence). V lost 1 base and J lost 4, with 8 bases in between. The length of the CDR3 is 14 residues. CDR3 DNA: TGTGCCAGCAGCCAAGCAGGGTCGGGAAACACCATATATTTT. It yields the protein CASSQAGSGNTIYF.

CDR3 region: CASSPAAGTTGELFF. The CDR3 region has the DNA TGCGCCAGCAGCCCCGCGGCAGGGACTACCGGGGAGCTGTTTTTT. The chain carries TRBV5-1 and TRBJ2-2, with a tentative D call TRBD2 (6 bases). The germline V gene encodes CDR1 SGHRS and CDR2 YFSETQ. The CDR3 contains 15 residues. V lost 4 bases and J 5 bases, leaving 15 bases between the germline ends.

This chain uses TRBV29-1 with TRBJ1-2, with TRBD1 as a possible D gene (6 bases). Between the trimmed V and J ends, which lost 5 bases and 6 bases, there was a span of 13 bases. The germline CDR1 and CDR2 sequences are SQVTM and ANQGSEA. The CDR3 is made up of 12 amino acids. The CDR3 is CSVFRQEDGYTF. The CDR3 DNA reads as TGCAGCGTTTTTAGACAGGAGGATGGCTACACCTTC.

This chain links TRBV4-1 with TRBJ2-5; 11 bases map to TRBD2. The CDR3 has 16 amino acids. Germline CDR1 MGHRA, CDR2 YSYEKL. Trimming took 2 bases from V and 5 from J; bases not matched to a gene: 7. This CDR3 is CASSQIAGGPWETQYF. The CDR3 nucleotides read TGCGCCAGCAGCCAAATAGCGGGGGGGCCGTGGGAGACCCAGTACTTC.